The 25 T cell receptor beta chains below were found in one sample sequenced in a study of regulatory T cells in long-lasting Graves disease. According to the study, TCR beta libraries were built with iRepertoire HTBI primers and CDR3-region Arm-PCR. TCRdb processed the multiplex PCR reads anew with MiXCR; each CDR3 protein has one entry. The sample holds around 460,000 distinct CDR3 sequences; approximately 22% are singletons and the top ten take around 13%. Time point reported: persistent/refractory GD, antithyroid drugs over 5 years with positive TRAb. From PBMCs, RNA was extracted and then used to make the TCR library. Specimen: peripheral blood mononuclear cells (PBMCs), collected when the disease was refractory, from a patient treated with antithyroid drugs. The receptors were gathered from a female donor with Graves disease.

This clonotype has a count of ten or more. The rearrangement uses TRBV6-2 or TRBV6-3 and TRBJ1-2; D remains ambiguous. V lost 4 bases to trimming and J lost 0 bases, with 15 bases between them. This CDR3 is built from 16 residues. Germline V CDR1 and CDR2: MNHEY, SVGEGT. CDR3: CASSSSLGPPNYGYTF. The CDR3 DNA follows: TGTGCCAGCAGTTCCTCCTTGGGCCCTCCTAACTATGGCTACACCTTC.

This clonotype appeared a few times. V usage is TRBV4-3 and J usage is TRBJ2-6, with 10 bases fitting TRBD1. In germline, CDR1 is LGHNA, CDR2 YSLEER. Losses at the gene ends were 6 bases for V and 2 bases for J; bases not matched to a gene: 7. This CDR3 spans 17 amino acids. This chain's CDR3 is CASRPGQGVAGANVLTF. DNA for the CDR3: TGCGCCAGCAGGCCCGGACAGGGGGTGGCTGGGGCCAACGTCCTGACTTTC.

In this sample, this clonotype turned up a few times. This sequence joins TRBV30 and TRBJ1-5; 7 nucleotides align to TRBD1. The CDR3 has 13 residues. The germline gives CDR1 GTSNPN, CDR2 SVGIG (reference sequence). The J segment lost 2 bases and the V segment lost 5 bases, leaving 3 bases of the junction unmatched. This CDR3 reads CAWGTGGNQPQHF. CDR3 sequence (DNA): TGTGCCTGGGGAACAGGGGGCAATCAGCCCCAGCATTTT. Using reference TRBV30 and TRBJ1-5 for the parts outside the CDR3, the full variable domain is SQTIHQWPATLVQPVGSPLSLECTVEGTSNPNLYWYRQAAGRGLQLLFYSVGIGQISSEVPQNLSASRPQDRQFILSSKKLLLSDSGFYLCAWGTGGNQPQHFGDGTRLSIL.

The chain links TRBV5-1 to TRBJ2-7; D remains ambiguous. The CDR3 sequence is 16 residues long. V lost 4 bases and J lost 0, with 17 bases in between. Germline V gene sequence: CDR1 SGHRS, CDR2 YFSETQ. CDR3 protein: CASSKSGSLISYEQYF. The CDR3 DNA follows: TGCGCCAGCAGCAAATCTGGGTCCCTCATCTCCTACGAGCAGTACTTC.

This clonotype was observed many times. J is TRBJ1-2 and V is TRBV6-1; 9 bases fit TRBD1. Germline CDR1 is MNHNS and CDR2 is SASEGT. The CDR3 runs to 15 residues. V gave up 6 bases and J gave up 3 bases; unmatched junction bases: 8. Here the CDR3 reads CASRPGQGSDYGYTF. CDR3 coding DNA: TGTGCCAGCAGACCCGGACAGGGGAGTGACTATGGCTACACCTTC.

This clonotype was detected a few times. This chain joins TRBV9 and TRBJ2-7, with a possible D match to TRBD2 (7 bases). CDR3 length equals 16 residues. CDR1 is SGDLS, CDR2 YYNGEE, per germline. V was clipped by 1 base and J by 0 bases, with 14 bases between them. Here the CDR3 DNA reads TGTGCCAGCAGCGTAATTGCGGGGGCCCCCTCCTACGAGCAGTACTTC. This translates into CASSVIAGAPSYEQYF.

This chain uses TRBV20-1 with TRBJ1-5, with D perhaps TRBD1 (5 bases). Per germline, CDR1 DFQATT and CDR2 SNEGSKA (reference sequence). The CDR3 consists of 14 residues. Trimming removed 6 bases at V and 6 bases at J, with 18 bases between. The CDR3 coding sequence is TGCAGTGCGATACTTACGGGGGGGGTTCAGCCCCAGCATTTT. Amino acids: CSAILTGGVQPQHF.

This clonotype was recorded many times. V usage is TRBV20-1 and J usage is TRBJ2-7, with 13 bases that match TRBD2. Germline-derived CDR1 and CDR2 are DFQATT and SNEGSKA (reference sequence). The V segment lost 3 bases and the J segment 6 bases; nucleotides outside the gene matches: 5. This CDR3 has 14 amino acids. The CDR3 protein is CSASGLAGAGEQYF. The CDR3 DNA reads TGCAGTGCTAGCGGACTAGCGGGAGCGGGCGAGCAGTACTTC.

In this sample, this clonotype turned up many times. The chain employs TRBV20-1 and TRBJ1-4; no clear D. The CDR3 spans 11 residues. The germline gives CDR1 DFQATT, CDR2 SNEGSKA (reference sequence). Trimming pared 3 bases from V and 15 bases from J, leaving 14 bases between. Here the CDR3 reads CSASTVVGLFF. In nucleotides, the CDR3 is TGCAGTGCTAGTACGGTGGTGGGGTTGTTTTTT.

With respect to this clonotype: A much bigger clone sits one base away, suggesting this may be a read error. The chain recombines TRBV7-3 with TRBJ1-1, with D possibly TRBD1 on 5 matching bases. The germline V gene encodes CDR1 SGHTA and CDR2 FQGTGA. The CDR3 contains 13 residues. For the CDR3, the DNA is TGTGCCAGCAGCCCCCAGGGTGACACTGAAGCTTCCTTT. It yields the protein CASSPQGDTEASF.

This chain joins TRBV20-1 and TRBJ2-5; D remains unclear. Between the trimmed V and J ends, which lost 6 bases and 5 bases, there was a span of 10 bases. From germline, CDR1 is DFQATT and CDR2 SNEGSKA (reference sequence). This CDR3 is 11 amino acids long. The CDR3 region has the DNA TGCAGTGCCGAAGTGGGGGAGACCCAGTACTTC. The encoded protein is CSAEVGETQYF.

The rearrangement joins TRBV7-3 to TRBJ2-6, with D possibly matching TRBD2 (5 bases). CDR3 length: 15 residues. Germline CDR1 reads SGHTA; CDR2 reads FQGTGA. V shed 4 bases and J shed 4 bases, with 11 bases lying between them. The CDR3 nucleotides read TGTGCCAGCAGCTACCGCCCGGGGGGGGCCAACGTCCTGACTTTC. This gives the protein CASSYRPGGANVLTF.

A note on this clonotype: It may be a read error: a sequence one base away is much more abundant. V is TRBV5-1 and J is TRBJ2-2; D uncertain. This CDR3 spans 15 amino acids. The V gene's germline CDR1 is SGHRS and CDR2 YFSETQ. V shed 0 bases and J shed 9 bases, with 15 bases lying between them. As DNA, the CDR3 is TGCGCCAGCAGCTTGGAAGGGCAGGTCATCAGGGAGCTGTTTTTT. This encodes CASSLEGQVIRELFF.

This clonotype was counted at least ten times. This sequence joins TRBV12-3 or TRBV12-4 and TRBJ2-5, with D perhaps assigned TRBD1 or TRBD2 (6 bases each). There are 14 residues in the CDR3. V lost 5 bases to trimming and J lost 4 bases, with 14 bases between them. The CDR3 DNA is TGTGCCAGCAGTGCCACAGGGCGGGGAGAGACCCAGTACTTC. Translation: CASSATGRGETQYF.

This clonotype has at least ten counts. V is TRBV20-1 and J is TRBJ2-7; 8 bases align to TRBD1. Germline V gene sequence: CDR1 DFQATT, CDR2 SNEGSKA (reference sequence). CDR3 length equals 12 residues. The V gene end was trimmed by 6 bases and the J gene end by 3 bases; junction bases not matched to a gene: 4. The CDR3, as DNA: TGCAGTGCCTATACAGGGGGCTACGAGCAGTACTTC. It yields the protein CSAYTGGYEQYF.

V and J are TRBV4-1 and TRBJ2-7, with a possible D match to TRBD2 (6 bases). Trimming took 4 bases from V and 9 from J, leaving 13 bases between them. The CDR3 is 12 residues long. CDR1 is MGHRA and CDR2 is YSYEKL in the germline V gene. Here the CDR3 reads CASSRDWKGQYF. The DNA of the CDR3 is TGCGCCAGCAGCCGGGACTGGAAGGGGCAGTACTTC.

The chain links TRBV11-3 to TRBJ1-2, with D perhaps TRBD1 (5 bases). CDR3 length equals 14 residues. CDR1 SGHNT and CDR2 YENEEA come from the germline V gene. Trimming pared 5 bases from V and 6 bases from J, leaving 16 bases between. For the CDR3, the DNA is TGTGCCAGCAGCCCACCGGGGCCGGGCGATGGCTACACCTTC. Its protein is CASSPPGPGDGYTF.

The chain is built from TRBV7-2 and TRBJ2-7, with 9 bases aligning to TRBD2. Germline trimming cut 0 bases from V and 3 bases from J; bases unmatched to any gene: 9. This CDR3 contains 17 residues. Germline assignment: CDR1 SGHTA and CDR2 FQGNSA. CDR3 DNA sequence: TGTGCCAGCAGCTTAGCGCCTGGGCGGGGGGGGCTCTACGAGCAGTACTTC. Translation: CASSLAPGRGGLYEQYF.

This clonotype occurred many times. The chain links TRBV24-1 to TRBJ2-5; 9 nucleotides match TRBD1. The CDR3 runs 15 residues. V lost 0 bases to trimming and J lost 7 bases; unmatched junction nucleotides: 5. Germline-derived CDR1 and CDR2 are KGHDR and SFDVKD. As DNA, the CDR3 is TGTGCCACCAGTGATTTGGGGACAGGGACTGCGACCCAGTACTTC. It yields the protein CATSDLGTGTATQYF.

V gene TRBV30 combines with J gene TRBJ2-5, with D perhaps TRBD1 or TRBD2 (6 bases each). This CDR3 has 15 amino acids. Germline V gene data show CDR1 as GTSNPN and CDR2 as SVGIG (reference sequence). V gave up 2 bases and J gave up 2 bases, with 15 bases separating them. The CDR3 spells CAWSYPGGLQETQYF. CDR3 nucleotides: TGTGCCTGGAGTTACCCTGGGGGGCTACAAGAGACCCAGTACTTC.

The sample holds many counts of this clonotype. This rearrangement joins TRBV12-3 or TRBV12-4 to TRBJ1-1; a weak D match, TRBD1 (5 bases). The germline V and J ends were trimmed by 3 bases and 4 bases, with 15 bases remaining between them. The CDR3 covers 15 residues. The CDR3 sequence: CASSFNLRGGTEAFF. CDR3 nucleotides: TGTGCCAGCAGTTTCAACCTTCGCGGGGGCACTGAAGCTTTCTTT.

In this sample, this clonotype turned up many times. The chain has TRBV10-3 and TRBJ1-6, with TRBD1 as a possible D gene (6 bases). This CDR3 has 14 residues. Per germline, CDR1 ENHRY and CDR2 SYGVKD. V lost 0 bases and J 9 bases, leaving 9 bases between the germline ends. The CDR3 nucleotides read TGTGCCATCAGTGAGTCACAGGGCAGTTCACCCCTCCACTTT. Translation: CAISESQGSSPLHF.

In its sample, this clonotype was seen many times. The chain uses TRBV6-1 and TRBJ1-4; D is uncertain. Germline V gene sequence: CDR1 MNHNS, CDR2 SASEGT. The CDR3 is 13 amino acids. Trimming cost V 4 bases and J 12 bases, with 15 bases left between them. CDR3 protein: CASSVPVGKELFF. In DNA form, the CDR3 reads TGTGCCAGCAGTGTTCCCGTGGGGAAGGAACTGTTTTTT.

The chain recombines TRBV15 with TRBJ1-5, with 8 bases lining up with TRBD1. This CDR3 has 19 residues. Germline lookup yields CDR1 LNHNV and CDR2 YYDKDF (reference sequence). V lost 0 bases, J lost 2 bases, and 12 bases stayed unmatched. This CDR3 is CATSRELHGQGAGNQPQHF. The CDR3 region has the DNA TGTGCCACCAGCAGAGAGTTACACGGGCAGGGGGCAGGCAATCAGCCCCAGCATTTT.

This clonotype was picked up a small number of times. This sequence joins TRBV12-3 or TRBV12-4 and TRBJ2-5; 7 nucleotides align to TRBD2. With 7 bases clipped from V and 5 bases from J, the junction kept 7 bases outside the gene matches. The CDR3 is 13 residues long. This CDR3 reads CASTGLDGETQYF. CDR3 DNA sequence: TGTGCCAGCACCGGACTAGACGGGGAGACCCAGTACTTC.